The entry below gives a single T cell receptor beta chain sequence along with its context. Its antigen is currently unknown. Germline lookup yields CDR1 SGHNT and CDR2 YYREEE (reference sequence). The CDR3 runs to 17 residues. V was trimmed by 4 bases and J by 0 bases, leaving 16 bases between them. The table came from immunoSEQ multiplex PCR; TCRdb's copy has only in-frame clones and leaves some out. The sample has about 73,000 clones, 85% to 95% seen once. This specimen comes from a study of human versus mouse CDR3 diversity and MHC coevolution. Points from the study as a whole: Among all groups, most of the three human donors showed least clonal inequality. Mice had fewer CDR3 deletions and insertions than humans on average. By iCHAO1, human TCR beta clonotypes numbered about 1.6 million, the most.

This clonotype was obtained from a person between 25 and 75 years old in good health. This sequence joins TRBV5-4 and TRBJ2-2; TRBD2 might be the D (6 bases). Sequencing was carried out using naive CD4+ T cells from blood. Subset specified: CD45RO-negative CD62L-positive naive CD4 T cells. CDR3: CASSPHGGIPNTGELFF. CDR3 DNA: TGTGCCAGCAGCCCTCACGGCGGGATCCCGAACACCGGGGAGCTGTTTTTT. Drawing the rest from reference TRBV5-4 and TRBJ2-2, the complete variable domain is ETGVTQSPTHLIKTRGQQVTLRCSSQSGHNTVSWYQQALGQGPQFIFQYYREEENGRGNFPPRFSGLQFPNYSSELNVNALELDDSALYLCASSPHGGIPNTGELFFGEGSRLTVL.